The 6 T cell receptor beta chains presented below share a single source sample, sequenced in a study of blood T cell repertoires in COVID-19. Profiled with immunoSEQ multiplex PCR; TCRdb holds only in-frame clones, not every one. The table records hundreds of thousands of clones, 75% to 90% of them present only once. Material for sequencing was peripheral blood. These receptors all come from a man aged 35-49 years with acute or convalescent COVID-19.

In this sample, this clone turned up a few times. The chain couples TRBV19 to TRBJ2-2; perhaps TRBD1 as D (5 bases). Germline loops: CDR1 LNHDA, CDR2 SQIVND (reference sequence). The CDR3 loop spans 16 amino acids. Trimming left V 7 bases short and J 0 bases short, with 15 bases between. This chain's CDR3 is CASNPRGRANTGELFF. In nucleotides, the CDR3 is TGTGCCAGTAACCCAAGGGGCAGGGCGAACACCGGGGAGCTGTTTTTT.

J is TRBJ2-2 and V is TRBV2; D gene unclear. The CDR3 contains 11 residues. Germline loops: CDR1 SNHLY, CDR2 FYNNEI. The germline V and J ends were trimmed by 2 bases and 7 bases, with 2 bases remaining between them. The CDR3, as DNA: TGTGCCAGCAGTGAACGCGGGGAGCTGTTTTTT. Translated, it gives CASSERGELFF.

A note on this clone: This same CDR3 is encoded by further DNA sequences in the sample. The chain has TRBV2 and TRBJ1-5; 7 bases map to TRBD1. The CDR3 runs 13 residues. Germline V lookup: CDR1 SNHLY, CDR2 FYNNEI. V was clipped by 8 bases and J by 2 bases; unmatched bases: 3. CDR3 residues: CASRGQGNQPQHF. The CDR3 region has the DNA TGTGCCAGCCGCGGACAGGGCAATCAGCCCCAGCATTTT.

The chain joins TRBV4-1 to TRBJ2-3; D ambiguous. Germline CDR1 reads MGHRA; CDR2 reads YSYEKL. Between the trimmed V and J ends, which lost 4 bases and 0 bases, there was a span of 14 bases. This CDR3 contains 16 residues. The CDR3 protein is CASSRNEATSTDTQYF. The CDR3 DNA is TGCGCCAGCAGCCGCAACGAGGCGACTAGCACAGATACGCAGTATTTT.

CDR3 nucleotides: TGCGCCAGCAGCGATTCTAGCTTTATCTTGAATGAGCAGTTCTTC. It specifies CASSDSSFILNEQFF. The V gene is TRBV5-1, the J gene TRBJ2-1, with a tentative D call TRBD2 (5 bases). From germline, CDR1 is SGHRS and CDR2 YFSETQ. CDR3 size: 15 residues. V lost 4 bases and J 7 bases, leaving 18 bases between the germline ends.

This clone was seen just once. The rearrangement joins TRBV6-5 to TRBJ2-1; 8 nucleotides line up with TRBD2. V trimming: 1 base; J trimming: 4 bases; junction bases outside the gene matches: 3. Per germline, CDR1 MNHEY and CDR2 SVGAGI. This CDR3 comprises 15 residues. Here the CDR3 DNA reads TGTGCCAGCAGTTACTGGAGCGGGGGATACAATGAGCAGTTCTTC. The encoded protein is CASSYWSGGYNEQFF.